This TCR beta chain was sequenced during a study of cytomegalovirus exposure and HLA in healthy donors (dated by TCRdb to 2016 to 2017). The study in broad terms: According to an earlier analysis of 587 of the donors, some 170 million T cells yielded 95 million to 140 million unique TCR beta sequences and 276 Gb of sequence data. About 310 gigabases of sequencing data and around 87 million unique TCR sequences were included in an early release covering around 600 HLA-typed donors. Among the approximately 430 genotyped donors, around 81% belonged to the genetic ancestry cluster associated with self-reported Caucasian donors. The study aimed to test whether signatures of past pathogen exposure could be identified by cataloging public T cell receptors. The study profiled the T cell repertoires of hundreds of subjects by immunosequencing and related them to cytomegalovirus serostatus. A separate validation cohort of approximately 120 different subjects was used in addition to the 666-subject first cohort. The study combined high-throughput TCR immunosequencing, statistical association of individual TCRs with disease status, and machine learning to predict cytomegalovirus infection status. A later analysis re-examined previously published TCR beta repertoires from more than 550 donors and added high-resolution HLA genotyping to investigate patterns of TCR occurrence. Rather than drawing on any new phenotypic data, the later analysis identified candidate immune exposures from TCR beta sequences and the way those sequences occurred across donors. In an earlier analysis of roughly 580 of the donors, high-throughput TCR beta sequencing was used to judge whether each TCR beta V gene segment behaved as functional or pseudogenic. Donor age, sex, ethnicity and CMV serostatus were collected together with the repertoire data. A later genetic analysis used genome-wide SNP genotypes for about three fifths of the 666 donors, treating that subset as a discovery cohort. All discovery cohort repertoires had been generated on a single sequencing platform. Class I and class II HLA loci were covered by the typing at four-digit resolution. Typing coverage differed by locus: A, B, C, DRB1 and DQB1 were typed in about 629-640 donors, DQA1 in 522, DPA1 in around 610, and DPB1 in around 490. Because of strong linkage in the cohort, roughly five DR-DQ haplotypes were treated as single units for association and clustering. Among 398 genotyped donors of the cohort, an average of roughly 230,000 unique TCR beta nucleotide sequences was sequenced per donor, of which roughly 17% were non-productive. General conclusions and limits of the study: The 87-base-pair reads could not distinguish some IMGT-functional V segments, including TRBV6-2 and TRBV6-3, so those segments were excluded. In a later analysis, TCR association rates were found to vary across HLA loci, with the most associated TCRs seen for DRB1 alleles and the fewest for HLA-C alleles. Correlated functional status among segregating V segments might be attributable to linkage disequilibrium, but an unknown experimental factor could not be ruled out. Most CMV-associated TCR beta chains appeared to be HLA-restricted in a later analysis, and the HLA associations seemed to be driven largely by CMV exposure. A cluster of highly shared sequence variants was judged likely to be a technical artifact of the sequencing pipeline. V-gene and J-gene trimming of TCR beta chains was associated with a missense DCLRE1C variant in a later genetic analysis, and the association was replicated in an independent cohort. This cohort had only TCR beta chains sequenced, and the lack of alpha or paired-chain data limited which features could be detected. Three of the identified cytomegalovirus-associated TCR beta chains were confirmed in vitro to be specific for cytomegalovirus antigens. Presence/absence analyses assumed roughly uniform sequencing depth across donors, an assumption that may not hold. The authors suggested that the approach could potentially be extended to other disease states and immunological phenotypes. In a later genetic analysis, fewer N-insertions in productive TCRs were reported among donors in an Asian-associated ancestry cluster than the roughly 700-donor mean. Because counts were too low, fewer than 20 rarely observed V segments, including chromosome 9 orphons, were excluded from the earlier analysis of 587 of the donors. In a later analysis, around 17,000 TCR beta sequences were associated with specific HLA alleles at a false discovery rate of 0.05. Most TCR sequences were observed very rarely across donors, whereas some public TCRs were present in many individuals. A further reported finding was that TCR beta sequences accurately predicted the HLA-A and HLA-B alleles for most subjects in the first cohort. The only immune exposure information available for the cohort was CMV serostatus. In a later analysis, several top co-occurrence clusters were reported to appear linked to parvovirus B19, influenza, CMV and Epstein-Barr virus. A total of 164 TCR beta chains were listed by the study as associated with cytomegalovirus. When HLA alleles, especially DR and DQ, strongly co-occurred, attributing TCR associations to individual alleles was difficult. Compared with equally common non-associated chains, HLA-associated TCR beta chains in a later analysis were more clonally expanded and had lower generation probabilities. In both the original and validation cohorts, the classifier was reported to diagnose cytomegalovirus status with high specificity and sensitivity. HLA typing was unavailable for some donors at each locus, so association tests used only the typed subset. In an earlier analysis of around 600 of the donors, most TCR beta V segments were observed in productive rearrangements about 87% or about 30% of the time, broadly matching IMGT annotations.

The cohort was made up of around 720 healthy bone marrow donors. At the time of sampling, every cohort member was nominally healthy, though immune exposures that went unrecorded were likely present. The donor was CMV seropositive and was included in the group of 250 to 300 seropositive cohort members. Each donor provided a peripheral blood sample, and peripheral blood mononuclear cells were used for TCR beta sequencing. The Qiagen DNeasy Blood Extraction Kit was used to extract genomic DNA from the blood cell samples. The library was made by the immunoSEQ multiplex PCR assay. For the multiplex PCR, a mixture combining 60 forward primers for TCR Vbeta segments and 13 reverse primers for TCR Jbeta segments was used. The CDR3 region of rearranged TCR beta genes was amplified from genomic DNA with a multiplex PCR assay. On the Illumina HiSeq System, the amplified TCR beta libraries were sequenced as 87-base-pair reads. The paper's data handling went like this. Across the roughly 700 repertoires, a later analysis counted 60 million to 90 million unique TCR beta chains, roughly 11 million of which were shared by at least two donors. A nearest-neighbor algorithm error-corrected the raw reads and collapsed the reads into unique sequences, merging closely related sequences to remove PCR and sequencing errors. Alignment of CDR3 sequences to IMGT reference sequences was used to assign V, D and J gene segments. For a sequence to be retained, a match of at least six nucleotides was required to both a V gene segment and a J gene segment. Rearrangements were called productive when the CDR3 lacked stop codons and stayed in frame with V and J; all others were non-productive. CDR3 was defined according to IMGT convention as the region running from the second conserved V-encoded cysteine to the conserved J-encoded phenylalanine. The earlier analysis of a few hundred of the donors excluded any sequence lacking an unambiguous match to a single V gene segment. In an earlier analysis of approximately 560 of the donors, a V segment was called functional when productive rearrangements were above 56.7%, and segregating when the standard deviation between donors exceeded 5%. A statistical classification framework was built for diagnosing cytomegalovirus status from the catalog of TCR beta chain sequences. In a later analysis, TCR nucleotide sequences were compared against IMGT/GENE-DB human TR gene sequences so that V and J genes could be assigned. Using the TCRdist pipeline, a later analysis assigned CDR3 sequences along with most-parsimonious VDJ recombination scenarios. In a later analysis, each TCR beta chain was defined by its CDR3 amino acid sequence together with its V-gene family, and reads without a unique V-gene family were excluded. A later analysis removed 600 or so highly shared, low-generation-probability nucleotide sequences to deal with suspected cross-contamination and a sequencing artifact. In a later analysis, a clonal expansion index for each public chain was calculated from normalized within-repertoire ranks of inferred template counts. Generation probabilities in a later analysis came from a VDJ recombination model fitted to out-of-frame rearrangements, and those results were checked against IGoR. A later analysis scored TCR-TCR, TCR-HLA and TCR-CMV co-occurrence with hypergeometric tests, applying a repertoire-size bias correction to TCR pairs. In a later analysis, false discovery rates were estimated by permuting HLA or CMV assignments 20 times. In a later analysis, co-occurring TCRs were grouped using DBSCAN, with TCRdist sequence similarity added in when clustering inside HLA-allele-positive subsets. Repertoires with fewer than 30,000 or more than 120,000 public chains, plus five repertoires with anomalous nucleotide sharing, were excluded from co-occurrence clustering. What TCRdb holds here is the immuneACCESS table cut down to in-frame rearrangements. Part of the clones is not present; checked against another copy, under half of the missing clones reflect an unresolved V gene, and the others are unexplained. V and J calls and clone size are as listed in that table; D and trimming were resolved from the DNA. This sample's clone table shows some 200,000 clones. Clones ranked in the top ten supply about 1.1% of the sample.

The CDR3 contains 13 residues, cysteine and phenylalanine counted. The entry retains the CDR3 DNA only, 39 bases that are in frame from base 1. Unmatched junction bases come to 1, with V trimmed by 4 bases and J by 8 bases. The germline V gene yields KGHSH for CDR1 and LQKENI for CDR2. With respect to this clone: No antigen is known for it.

The receptor chain draws on TRBV18 and TRBJ2-1; TRBD1 fits 11 bases in the junction. The sample consisted of PBMCs. This sequence was found in a girl aged 2-10 years in good health and CMV-seropositive. The DNA is as follows: TGTGCCAGCTCACGGACAGGGGGCGATGAGCAGTTCTTC. It translates as CASSRTGGDEQFF.